This TCR beta chain came from a study of beta chain features in type 1 diabetes. Notes on the study in general: Naive, central memory and Treg TCRB repertoires seemed to resemble each other more closely in patients than they did in healthy donors. Shortening of TCRB CDR3s, moderate but significant, appeared in all four CD4+ subsets of Type 1 diabetes patients.

Germline V gene data show CDR1 as MGHDK and CDR2 as SYGVNS. V shed 6 bases and J 3 bases; nucleotides not matched to a gene: 17. This CDR3 comprises 18 residues. Points on this clone: Its specificity is not known.

Of the isolated RNA, all was reverse transcribed, and so the sequenced material was expressed TCRB transcripts. Here immunoSEQ multiplex PCR was the method, and the copy in TCRdb shows in-frame clones only, minus some. The data contain under 300,000 clones, around 21% of them singletons. The sample consisted of naive CD4+ T cells from blood. The receptor's source is a woman aged 40 to 49 with type 1 diabetes. The J gene is TRBJ2-7, the V gene TRBV25-1; 10 bases agree with TRBD1. This CDR3 reads CASSGPGQGPRPLYEQYF. DNA for the CDR3: TGTGCCAGCAGCGGACCGGGACAGGGGCCCCGGCCCCTCTACGAGCAGTACTTC.